This T cell receptor beta chain comes out of a study of T cells after yellow fever vaccination. For the study at large: The fractions with low cell numbers were processed using SMART-Seq v4 Ultra Low Input. Study findings and constraints: Once the booster was given, most primary-vaccination clones reappeared, at 95% to 97% for CD4 and around 90% for CD8.

The TCR cDNA carried a universal primer site and UMIs from 5'RACE template switching. TCRdb recomputed calls from the 5' RACE reads with MiXCR, one row per CDR3 protein. The sample records a few hundred thousand distinct CDR3 sequences, roughly 6.2% being singletons. A word on this clonotype: The antigen remains unidentified.

Germline CDR1 is SGHTA and CDR2 is FQGNSA. V lost 1 base and J lost 9; bases outside the gene matches: 6. The CDR3 has 16 amino acids. Sequencing was performed on PBMCs, taken 5 days after the yellow fever booster vaccination. This receptor was obtained from a man aged 25 to 45 who received the YFV17D yellow fever vaccine. The chain has TRBV7-2 and TRBJ2-1; 13 bases map to TRBD2. Here the CDR3 DNA reads TGTGCCAGCAGCTTAGTCGGGACTAGCGGGATGCGTGAGCAGTTCTTC. Translation: CASSLVGTSGMREQFF.